A single sample gave rise to the 18 T cell receptor beta chains below, sequenced in a study of blood T cell repertoires in COVID-19. Method: immunoSEQ multiplex PCR; TCRdb's copy keeps in-frame clones and lacks some. The sample contains more than 200,000 clones, 65% to 90% of which appear only once. The sequenced sample consisted of PBMCs or T cells enriched from blood (not recorded which). Source of these receptors: a man aged 35 to 55 who had recovered from COVID-19.

This clone came up once. The chain has TRBV29-1 and TRBJ2-3, with 10 bases aligning to TRBD2. The CDR3 length is 14 residues. CDR1 is SQVTM and CDR2 is ANQGSEA in the germline V gene. V shed 8 bases and J 6 bases; nucleotides not matched to a gene: 11. The CDR3 is CSTKPSGGADTQYF. As DNA, the CDR3 is TGCAGCACGAAGCCTAGCGGGGGAGCCGATACGCAGTATTTT.

Here the CDR3 reads CASSAEAGGNQETQYF. For the CDR3, the DNA is TGTGCCAGCAGCGCAGAAGCGGGGGGGAATCAAGAGACCCAGTACTTC. The chain couples TRBV13 to TRBJ2-5, with 10 bases fitting TRBD2. The germline gives CDR1 PRHDT, CDR2 FYEKMQ (reference sequence). V shed 5 bases, J shed 2 bases, and the junction held 8 bases outside the gene matches. This CDR3 comprises 16 residues.

This rearrangement joins TRBV4-3 to TRBJ2-3; 12 nucleotides agree with TRBD2. The CDR3 runs 15 residues. Trimming at V came to 5 bases and at J to 4 bases, leaving 4 bases not matched to a gene. The germline gives CDR1 LGHNA, CDR2 YSLEER. The DNA of the CDR3 is TGCGCCAGCAGCGAACCTAGCGGGGGGGCAGATACGCAGTATTTT. Protein product: CASSEPSGGADTQYF.

The J gene is TRBJ2-3, the V gene TRBV7-8; no definite D call. The germline CDR1 and CDR2 sequences are SGHVS and FQNEAQ. V was cut by 5 bases and J by 2 bases, with 20 bases left in between. This CDR3 has 17 amino acids. CDR3 in DNA: TGTGCCAGCAGCCTCCCCGCTGGTAAGGAGTTCACAGATACGCAGTATTTT. Protein: CASSLPAGKEFTDTQYF.

This chain joins TRBV21-1 and TRBJ2-7; the table's D call of TRBD1 was not tested on the DNA. TRBV21-1 is a pseudogene locus. The CDR3 has 11 residues. The CDR3 loop is CASSPGEEQYF. The CDR3 coding sequence is TGTGCCAGCAGCCCAGGGGAAGAGCAGTACTTC.

This chain links TRBV3-1 (or the pseudogene TRBV3-2) with TRBJ1-3, with D hard to call. CDR1 is LGHDT, CDR2 YNNKEL, per germline (reference sequence). Trimming stripped 3 bases from V and 7 bases from J, with 7 bases between. CDR3 length: 12 residues. The CDR3 protein is CASSQIENTIYF. CDR3 bases: TGTGCCAGCAGCCAGATTGAGAACACCATATATTTT.

This chain links TRBV15 with TRBJ2-1; TRBD1 matches at 10 bases. The germline gives CDR1 LNHNV, CDR2 YYDKDF (reference sequence). V was clipped by 2 bases and J by 8 bases; unmatched bases: 3. The CDR3 sequence is 14 residues long. The CDR3 bases are TGTGCCACCAGCAGACGGACAGGGGGTCATGAGCAGTTCTTC. Translating it yields CATSRRTGGHEQFF.

This clone was observed once. The sample has other DNA sequences that encode this CDR3 too. The CDR3 region is CATSRDLGQGAYEQYF. DNA for the CDR3: TGTGCCACCAGCAGAGATCTAGGGCAGGGCGCCTACGAGCAGTACTTC. This sequence joins TRBV15 and TRBJ2-7; D perhaps matches TRBD1 (5 bases). There are 16 residues in the CDR3. The germline V and J ends were trimmed by 0 bases and 2 bases, with 14 bases remaining between them. The germline CDR1 and CDR2 sequences are LNHNV and YYDKDF (reference sequence).

This chain links TRBV30 with TRBJ1-1; 9 bases are a match to TRBD1. The CDR3 extends over 12 amino acids. The germline V gene encodes CDR1 GTSNPN and CDR2 SVGIG (reference sequence). Unmatched junction bases numbered 6, after V lost 6 bases and J lost 7 bases. This chain's CDR3 is CACEQGALEAFF. In DNA form, the CDR3 reads TGTGCCTGTGAACAGGGGGCTCTTGAAGCTTTCTTT. Variable domain in full (rest from reference TRBV30 and TRBJ1-1): SQTIHQWPATLVQPVGSPLSLECTVEGTSNPNLYWYRQAAGRGLQLLFYSVGIGQISSEVPQNLSASRPQDRQFILSSKKLLLSDSGFYLCACEQGALEAFFGQGTRLTVV.

The rearrangement uses TRBV5-6 and TRBJ1-3; no reliable D call. The CDR3 length is 14 residues. With 3 bases removed from V and 3 bases from J, the gap between germline ends came to 10 bases. CDR1 and CDR2 from the germline V gene are SGHDT and YYEEEE. The CDR3 region is CASSSLAGGNTIYF. CDR3 nucleotide sequence: TGTGCCAGCAGCTCACTAGCGGGTGGAAACACCATATATTTT.

The genes are TRBV5-1 and TRBJ2-7; no clear D. The CDR3 contains 16 residues. V lost 0 bases to trimming and J lost 1 base, with 14 bases between them. Looked up from germline, CDR1 is SGHRS and CDR2 is YFSETQ. The CDR3 reads CASSLGGAPGSYEQYF. The CDR3 DNA reads as TGCGCCAGCAGCTTGGGTGGAGCGCCCGGGTCCTACGAGCAGTACTTC.

The V gene is TRBV14, the J gene TRBJ2-7; 9 nucleotides line up with TRBD1. V was pared by 3 bases and J by 4 bases, with 13 bases of the junction left unmatched. CDR1 is SGHDN, CDR2 FVKESK, per germline. CDR3 size: 17 residues. DNA of the CDR3: TGTGCCAGCAGCCAGGGGACCGGGACAGGGAAGGATTACGAGCAGTACTTC. The encoded protein is CASSQGTGTGKDYEQYF.

A single count supports this clone. V is TRBV19 and J is TRBJ2-7; D possibly corresponds to TRBD1 (6 bases). CDR3 length: 16 residues. V lost 3 bases, J lost 6 bases, and 21 bases lay in between. Germline V gene data show CDR1 as LNHDA and CDR2 as SQIVND (reference sequence). CDR3 residues: CASSIFAPGQTGEQYF. CDR3 bases: TGTGCCAGTAGTATTTTTGCTCCTGGACAGACAGGCGAGCAGTACTTC.

This chain connects TRBV19 to TRBJ2-2; D is unclear. The CDR3 consists of 14 residues. Germline V CDR1 and CDR2: LNHDA, SQIVND (reference sequence). Trimming pared 5 bases from V and 0 bases from J, leaving 7 bases between. The CDR3 DNA is TGTGCCAGTAGTCGACAACCGAACACCGGGGAGCTGTTTTTT. It translates to CASSRQPNTGELFF.

The chain uses TRBV6-2 or TRBV6-3 and TRBJ2-5; D is uncertain. The CDR3 contains 13 residues. Germline assignment: CDR1 MNHEY and CDR2 SVGEGT. Trimming pared 6 bases from V and 0 bases from J, leaving 8 bases between. CDR3 in amino acids: CASSLEDQETQYF. CDR3 coding DNA: TGTGCCAGCAGCCTCGAGGACCAAGAGACCCAGTACTTC.

The chain combines TRBV19 with TRBJ1-4; TRBD1 matches at 7 bases. This CDR3 is 14 amino acids long. CDR1 and CDR2 from the germline V gene are LNHDA and SQIVND (reference sequence). After removal of 6 bases from V and 8 bases from J, the junction contained 9 bases not matched to a gene. CDR3 sequence: CASSATGIGEKLFF. The CDR3 nucleotides read TGTGCCAGTAGCGCGACAGGGATAGGAGAAAAACTGTTTTTT.

This clone was recorded a few times. The chain recombines TRBV5-1 with TRBJ2-1; D possibly corresponds to TRBD2 (6 bases). Germline CDR1 reads SGHRS; CDR2 reads YFSETQ. This CDR3 is built from 15 residues. Trimming pared 1 base from V and 8 bases from J, leaving 16 bases between. Written as DNA, the CDR3 is TGCGCCAGCAGCTTGACTCCCGGGAGTTATTATGAGCAGTTCTTC. Translation: CASSLTPGSYYEQFF.

The genes are TRBV9 and TRBJ2-3; 10 bases align to TRBD2. CDR1 and CDR2 from the germline V gene are SGDLS and YYNGEE. The V and J ends lost 3 bases and 1 base, in that order; junction bases with no gene match: 5. The CDR3 totals 16 residues. The CDR3 loop reads CASSALTSGGTDTQYF. The CDR3 coding sequence is TGTGCCAGCAGCGCCTTAACTAGCGGGGGCACAGATACGCAGTATTTT.